The 13 T cell receptor beta chains in this list originate from one sample, sequenced in a study of shared clonotypes between healthy human individuals. Produced via immunoSEQ multiplex PCR; TCRdb's table is partial and in-frame only. This sample has 1.5 million to 1.9 million clones, with around 98% found just once. Input material: naive CD4+ T cells sorted from blood. Regarding subset: CD45RA+ positively selected. These receptors all stem from a young man in good health.

The genes are TRBV5-8 and TRBJ1-2, with 7 bases that match TRBD1. Trimming took 6 bases from V and 2 from J; bases not matched to a gene: 4. The V gene's germline CDR1 is SGHTS and CDR2 YDEGEE. CDR3 length equals 13 residues. The CDR3 reads CASTLQGNYGYTF. DNA for the CDR3: TGTGCCAGCACCTTACAGGGGAACTATGGCTACACCTTC.

The rearrangement joins TRBV7-2 to TRBJ1-2; 8 bases line up with TRBD1. The CDR3 runs to 15 residues. Germline V gives CDR1 SGHTA, CDR2 FQGNSA. The junction had 9 bases not matched to a gene; V was cut back by 7 bases and J by 2 bases. CDR3 loop: CASTLPRDRNYGYTF. CDR3 in DNA: TGTGCCAGCACCCTACCCCGGGACAGGAACTATGGCTACACCTTC.

This chain uses TRBV19 with TRBJ2-7, with 7 bases aligning to TRBD1. V gave up 6 bases and J gave up 2 bases; unmatched junction bases: 10. Germline CDR1 and CDR2: LNHDA and SQIVND (reference sequence). The CDR3 is made up of 15 amino acids. CDR3 coding DNA: TGTGCCAGTAGAACCCGCGCAGACAGGGCCTACGAGCAGTACTTC. This translates into CASRTRADRAYEQYF.

The genes are TRBV4-1 and TRBJ2-2; 11 nucleotides agree with TRBD1. The germline CDR1 and CDR2 sequences are MGHRA and YSYEKL. The CDR3 is 16 amino acids. V shed 4 bases, J shed 4 bases, and the junction held 5 bases outside the gene matches. The CDR3 reads CASSRGQGAGTGELFF. The CDR3 DNA reads TGCGCCAGCAGCCGAGGACAGGGGGCGGGCACCGGGGAGCTGTTTTTT.

The chain has TRBV27 and TRBJ2-5; 11 positions agree with TRBD2. The CDR3 has 15 residues. Unmatched junction bases numbered 8, after V lost 5 bases and J lost 6 bases. CDR1 and CDR2 from the germline V gene are MNHEY and SMNVEV (reference sequence). The CDR3 protein is CASSPTSGRVKTQYF. The DNA of the CDR3 is TGTGCCAGCAGTCCCACTAGCGGGAGAGTCAAGACCCAGTACTTC.

The chain uses TRBV19 and TRBJ2-6, with D unclear. Germline assignment: CDR1 LNHDA and CDR2 SQIVND (reference sequence). Trimming pared 6 bases from V and 1 base from J, leaving 10 bases between. CDR3 length: 15 residues. The CDR3 DNA follows: TGTGCCAGTAGCACCTTTATGTCTGGGGCCAACGTCCTGACTTTC. This codes for CASSTFMSGANVLTF.

The V and J genes are TRBV5-1 and TRBJ1-1, with 8 bases matching TRBD1. CDR1 is SGHRS and CDR2 is YFSETQ in the germline V gene. V shed 0 bases and J 4 bases; nucleotides not matched to a gene: 5. The CDR3 covers 15 residues. In nucleotides, the CDR3 is TGCGCCAGCAGCTTGGAGAACAGGGGGGGCACTGAAGCTTTCTTT. This sequence encodes CASSLENRGGTEAFF.

This clone was counted once. The CDR3 protein is CASSLILQPQHF. The CDR3, as DNA: TGTGCCAGTAGCCTCATCCTTCAGCCCCAGCATTTT. This chain uses TRBV19 with TRBJ1-5; D gene uncertain. In germline, CDR1 is LNHDA, CDR2 SQIVND (reference sequence). Deletions cut 6 bases from V and 6 bases from J, with 9 bases between. This CDR3 region has 12 residues.

This chain joins TRBV29-1 and TRBJ2-5; 12 bases are a match to TRBD1. The CDR3 is made up of 13 amino acids. V lost 4 bases and J lost 5; bases outside the gene matches: 2. Germline V gene data show CDR1 as SQVTM and CDR2 as ANQGSEA. For the CDR3, the DNA is TGCAGCGTTGGGGACAGGGGGCTTGAGACCCAGTACTTC. Amino acid sequence: CSVGDRGLETQYF.

Turning to this clone: The same CDR3 also results from other DNA sequences found in this sample. The genes are TRBV7-9 and TRBJ2-7, with TRBD1 matching 8 bases. Germline values: CDR1 SEHNR, CDR2 FQNEAQ (reference sequence). The V gene end was trimmed by 5 bases and the J gene end by 0 bases; junction bases not matched to a gene: 6. This CDR3 spans 15 amino acids. The CDR3 loop is CASSTDRGPSYEQYF. The CDR3, as DNA: TGTGCCAGCAGCACCGACAGGGGCCCCTCCTACGAGCAGTACTTC.

V is TRBV27 and J is TRBJ2-7, with D perhaps matching TRBD2 (6 bases). CDR1 and CDR2 (germline): MNHEY, SMNVEV (reference sequence). CDR3 length equals 15 residues. V dropped 2 bases and J dropped 2 bases, with 13 bases sitting between them. Here the CDR3 reads CASSLGGTDPYEQYF. Written as DNA, the CDR3 is TGTGCCAGCAGTTTAGGGGGGACGGACCCCTACGAGCAGTACTTC.

V usage is TRBV28 and J usage is TRBJ2-2, with a tentative D call TRBD1 (6 bases). Germline lookup yields CDR1 MDHEN and CDR2 SYDVKM. With 3 bases removed from V and 3 bases from J, the gap between germline ends came to 14 bases. The CDR3 extends over 16 amino acids. DNA of the CDR3: TGTGCCAGCAGTTTCGAGCAGGGGTACGACACCGGGGAGCTGTTTTTT. Protein: CASSFEQGYDTGELFF.

The sample holds a few counts of this clone. This chain connects TRBV19 to TRBJ2-5, with 9 bases aligning to TRBD2. Germline V lookup: CDR1 LNHDA, CDR2 SQIVND (reference sequence). The CDR3 extends over 12 amino acids. Germline trimming cut 6 bases from V and 4 bases from J; bases unmatched to any gene: 0. The CDR3 region is CASRLAGETQYF. CDR3 in DNA: TGTGCCAGTAGACTAGCGGGAGAGACCCAGTACTTC.